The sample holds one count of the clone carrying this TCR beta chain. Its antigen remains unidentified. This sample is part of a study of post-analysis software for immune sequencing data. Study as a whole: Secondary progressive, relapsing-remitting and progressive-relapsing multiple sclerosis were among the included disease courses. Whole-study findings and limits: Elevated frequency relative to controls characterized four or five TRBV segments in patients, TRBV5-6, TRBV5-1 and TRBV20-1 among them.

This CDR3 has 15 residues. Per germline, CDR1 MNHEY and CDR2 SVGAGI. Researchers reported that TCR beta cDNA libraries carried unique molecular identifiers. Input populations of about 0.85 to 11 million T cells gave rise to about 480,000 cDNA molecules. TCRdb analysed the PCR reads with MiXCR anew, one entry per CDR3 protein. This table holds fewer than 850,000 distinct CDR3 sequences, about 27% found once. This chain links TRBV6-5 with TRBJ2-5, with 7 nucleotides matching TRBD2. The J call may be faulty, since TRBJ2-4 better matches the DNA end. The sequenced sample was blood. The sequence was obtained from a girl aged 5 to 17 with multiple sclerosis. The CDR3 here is CASSYSWGGKNIQYF. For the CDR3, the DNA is TGTGCCAGCAGTTACTCATGGGGGGGCAAAAACATTCAGTACTTC.